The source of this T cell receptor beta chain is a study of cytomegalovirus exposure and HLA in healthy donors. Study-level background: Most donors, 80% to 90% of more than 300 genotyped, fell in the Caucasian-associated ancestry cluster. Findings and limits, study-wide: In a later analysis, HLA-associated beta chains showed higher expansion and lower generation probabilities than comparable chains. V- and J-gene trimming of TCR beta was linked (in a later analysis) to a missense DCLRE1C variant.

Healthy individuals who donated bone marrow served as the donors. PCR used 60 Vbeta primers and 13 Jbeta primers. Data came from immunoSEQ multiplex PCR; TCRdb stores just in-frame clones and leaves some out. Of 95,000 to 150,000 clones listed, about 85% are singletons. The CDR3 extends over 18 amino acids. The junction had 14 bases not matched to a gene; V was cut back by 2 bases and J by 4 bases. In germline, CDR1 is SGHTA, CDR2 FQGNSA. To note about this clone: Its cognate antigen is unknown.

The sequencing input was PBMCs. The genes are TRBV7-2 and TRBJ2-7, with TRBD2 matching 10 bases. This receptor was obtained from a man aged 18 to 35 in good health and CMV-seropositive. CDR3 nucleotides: TGTGCCAGCAGCTTAAGGACGGCTAGCGGGGGCATAGTATACGAGCAGTACTTC. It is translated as CASSLRTASGGIVYEQYF.